This entry is about one TCR beta chain. The sample is drawn from a study of blood T cell repertoires in COVID-19. Study information: Donors in the United States, Italy and Spain gave samples during acute or convalescent COVID-19. From T cells, B-cell-depleted T cells, or PBMCs came the material, which was cDNA or gDNA.

Profiling relied on immunoSEQ multiplex PCR, and the TCRdb table lists in-frame clones only, not all of them. The sample yields roughly 9,200 clones, around 80% seen once. The CDR3 is 14 residues long. V lost 5 bases and J lost 5; bases outside the gene matches: 7. Germline V CDR1 and CDR2: KGHSH, LQKENI. The sequencing input was peripheral blood. The source of this sequence is a man between 70 and 80 years old with active COVID-19. This chain links TRBV18 with TRBJ2-3, with 7 bases matching TRBD2. The CDR3 region is CASSSSGIGDTQYF. CDR3 DNA sequence: TGTGCCAGCTCATCAAGCGGGATAGGAGATACGCAGTATTTT.